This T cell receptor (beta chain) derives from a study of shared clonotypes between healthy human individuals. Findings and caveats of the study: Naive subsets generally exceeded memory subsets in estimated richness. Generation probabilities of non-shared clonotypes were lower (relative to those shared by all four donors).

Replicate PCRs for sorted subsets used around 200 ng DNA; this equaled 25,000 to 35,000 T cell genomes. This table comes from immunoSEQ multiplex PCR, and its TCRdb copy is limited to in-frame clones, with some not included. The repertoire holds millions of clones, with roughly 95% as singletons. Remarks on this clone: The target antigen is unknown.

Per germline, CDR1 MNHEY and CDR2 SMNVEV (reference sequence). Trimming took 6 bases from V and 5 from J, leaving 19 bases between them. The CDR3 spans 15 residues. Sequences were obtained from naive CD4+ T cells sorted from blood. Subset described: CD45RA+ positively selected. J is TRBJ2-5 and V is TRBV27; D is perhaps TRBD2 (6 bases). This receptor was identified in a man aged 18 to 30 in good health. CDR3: CASSPGLVDGETQYF. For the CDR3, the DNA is TGTGCCAGCAGCCCGGGACTTGTAGACGGGGAGACCCAGTACTTC.